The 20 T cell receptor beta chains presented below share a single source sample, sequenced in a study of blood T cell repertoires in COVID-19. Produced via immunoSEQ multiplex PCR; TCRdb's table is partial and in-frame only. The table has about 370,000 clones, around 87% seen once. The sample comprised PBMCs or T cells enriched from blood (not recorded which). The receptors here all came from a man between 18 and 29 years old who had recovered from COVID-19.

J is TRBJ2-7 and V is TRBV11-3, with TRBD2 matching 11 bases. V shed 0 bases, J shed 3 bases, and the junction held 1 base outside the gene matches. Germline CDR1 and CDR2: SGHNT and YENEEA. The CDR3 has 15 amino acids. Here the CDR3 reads CASSLDGTSGYEQYF. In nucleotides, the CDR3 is TGTGCCAGCAGCTTAGATGGGACTAGCGGCTACGAGCAGTACTTC.

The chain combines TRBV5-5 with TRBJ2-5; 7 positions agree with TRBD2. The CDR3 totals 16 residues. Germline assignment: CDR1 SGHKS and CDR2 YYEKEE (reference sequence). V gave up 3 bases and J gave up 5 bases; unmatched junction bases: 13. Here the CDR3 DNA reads TGTGCCAGCAGCTACCTTCCGGGGGGTATTATGGAGACCCAGTACTTC. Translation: CASSYLPGGIMETQYF.

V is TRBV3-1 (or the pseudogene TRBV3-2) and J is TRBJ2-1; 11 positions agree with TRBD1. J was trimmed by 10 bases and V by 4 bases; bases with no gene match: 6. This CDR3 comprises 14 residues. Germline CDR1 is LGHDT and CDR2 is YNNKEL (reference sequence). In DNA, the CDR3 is TGTGCCAGCAGCCTGCTAGGACAGGGGGCAGAGCAGTTCTTC. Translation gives CASSLLGQGAEQFF.

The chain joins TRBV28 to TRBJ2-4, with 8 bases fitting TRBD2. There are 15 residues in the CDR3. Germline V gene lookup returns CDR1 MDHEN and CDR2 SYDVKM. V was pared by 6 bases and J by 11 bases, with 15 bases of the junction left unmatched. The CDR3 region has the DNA TGTGCCAGCAGCCCTGCGGGGGGAAGTAGTTCGGTTCAGTACTTC. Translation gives CASSPAGGSSSVQYF.

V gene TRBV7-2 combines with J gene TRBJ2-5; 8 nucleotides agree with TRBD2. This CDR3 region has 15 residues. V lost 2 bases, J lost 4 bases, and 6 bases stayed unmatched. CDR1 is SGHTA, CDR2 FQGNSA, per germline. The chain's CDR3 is CASSLTAGGRETQYF. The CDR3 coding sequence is TGTGCCAGCAGCTTAACGGCGGGAGGTAGAGAGACCCAGTACTTC.

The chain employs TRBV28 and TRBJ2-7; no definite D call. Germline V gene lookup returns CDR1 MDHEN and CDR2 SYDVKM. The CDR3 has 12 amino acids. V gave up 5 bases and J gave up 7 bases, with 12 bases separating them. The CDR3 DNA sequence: TGTGCCAGCAGTCTCCAGACTCCTGAGCAGTACTTC. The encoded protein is CASSLQTPEQYF. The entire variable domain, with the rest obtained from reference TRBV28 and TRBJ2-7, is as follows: DVKVTQSSRYLVKRTGEKVFLECVQDMDHENMFWYRQDPGLGLRLIYFSYDVKMKEKGDIPEGYSVSREKKERFSLILESASTNQTSMYLCASSLQTPEQYFGPGTRLTVT.

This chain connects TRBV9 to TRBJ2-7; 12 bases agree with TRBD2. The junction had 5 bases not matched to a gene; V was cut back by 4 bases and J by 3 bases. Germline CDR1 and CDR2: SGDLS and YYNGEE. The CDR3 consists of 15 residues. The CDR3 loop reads CASSTLAGGFYEQYF. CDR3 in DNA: TGTGCCAGCAGCACACTAGCGGGAGGCTTCTACGAGCAGTACTTC.

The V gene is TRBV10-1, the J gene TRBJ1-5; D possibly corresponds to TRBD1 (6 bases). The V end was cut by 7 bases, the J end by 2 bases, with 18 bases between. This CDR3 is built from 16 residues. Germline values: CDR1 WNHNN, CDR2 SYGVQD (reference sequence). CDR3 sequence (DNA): TGCGCCAGCAACATAACAGGGCGGATAGGCAATCAGCCCCAGCATTTT. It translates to CASNITGRIGNQPQHF.

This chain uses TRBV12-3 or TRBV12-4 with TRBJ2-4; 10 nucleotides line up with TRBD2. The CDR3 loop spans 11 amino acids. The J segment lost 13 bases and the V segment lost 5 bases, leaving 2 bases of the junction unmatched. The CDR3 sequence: CASSQAGGQYF. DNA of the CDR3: TGTGCCAGCAGTCAAGCGGGAGGGCAGTACTTC.

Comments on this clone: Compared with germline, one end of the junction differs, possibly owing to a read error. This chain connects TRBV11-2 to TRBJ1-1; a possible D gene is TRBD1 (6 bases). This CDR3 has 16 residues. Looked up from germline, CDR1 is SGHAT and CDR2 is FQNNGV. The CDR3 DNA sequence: TGTGCCAGCAACTTACGGCCACAGGGAATGAACACTGAAGCTTTCTTT. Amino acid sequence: CASNLRPQGMNTEAFF.

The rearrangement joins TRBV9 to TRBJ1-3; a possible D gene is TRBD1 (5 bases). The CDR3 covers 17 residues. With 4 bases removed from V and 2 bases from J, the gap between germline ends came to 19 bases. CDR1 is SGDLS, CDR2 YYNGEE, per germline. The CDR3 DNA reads TGTGCCAGCAGCCCCCAAGGAGGGGCTGCGACTGGAAACACCATATATTTT. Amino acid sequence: CASSPQGGAATGNTIYF.

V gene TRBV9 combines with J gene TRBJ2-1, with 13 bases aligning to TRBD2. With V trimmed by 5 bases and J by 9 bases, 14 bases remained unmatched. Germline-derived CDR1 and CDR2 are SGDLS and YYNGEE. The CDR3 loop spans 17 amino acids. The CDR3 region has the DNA TGTGCCAGCAGGCCGGGACTAGCGGGGACCCCAGATAGTGAGCAGTTCTTC. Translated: CASRPGLAGTPDSEQFF.

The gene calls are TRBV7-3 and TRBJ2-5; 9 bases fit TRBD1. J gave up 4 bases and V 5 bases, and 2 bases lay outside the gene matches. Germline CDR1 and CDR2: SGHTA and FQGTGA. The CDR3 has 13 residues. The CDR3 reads CASSNRGRETQYF. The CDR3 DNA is TGTGCCAGCAGCAACAGGGGGCGAGAGACCCAGTACTTC. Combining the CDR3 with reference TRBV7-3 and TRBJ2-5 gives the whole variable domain GAGVSQTPSNKVTEKGKYVELRCDPISGHTALYWYRQSLGQGPEFLIYFQGTGAADDSGLPNDRFFAVRPEGSVSTLKIQRTERGDSAVYLCASSNRGRETQYFGPGTRLLVL.

CDR3 in DNA: TGCGCCAGTCGATCGGGGTTCGGCACTGAAGCTTTCTTT. Its protein is CASRSGFGTEAFF. J is TRBJ1-1 and V is TRBV10-1, with D hard to call. V shed 9 bases and J shed 4 bases, with 15 bases lying between them. This CDR3 is 13 amino acids long. Germline V CDR1 and CDR2: WNHNN, SYGVQD (reference sequence).

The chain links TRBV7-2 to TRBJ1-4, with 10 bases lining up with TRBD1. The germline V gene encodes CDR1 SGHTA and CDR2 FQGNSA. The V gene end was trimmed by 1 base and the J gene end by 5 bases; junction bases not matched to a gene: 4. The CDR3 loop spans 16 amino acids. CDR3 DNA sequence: TGTGCCAGCAGCTTAGTAGGGACAGGGGCGAATGAAAAACTGTTTTTT. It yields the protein CASSLVGTGANEKLFF.

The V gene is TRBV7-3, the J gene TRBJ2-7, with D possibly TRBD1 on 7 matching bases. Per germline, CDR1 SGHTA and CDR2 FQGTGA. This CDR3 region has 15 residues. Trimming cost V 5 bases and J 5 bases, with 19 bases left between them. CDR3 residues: CASSHGQVGRNEQYF. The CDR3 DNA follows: TGTGCCAGCAGCCACGGACAGGTCGGGAGAAACGAGCAGTACTTC.

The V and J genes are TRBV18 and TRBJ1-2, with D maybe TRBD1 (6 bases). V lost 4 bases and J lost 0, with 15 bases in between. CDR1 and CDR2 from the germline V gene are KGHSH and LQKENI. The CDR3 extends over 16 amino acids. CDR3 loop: CASSQDRGRANYGYTF. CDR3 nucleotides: TGTGCCAGCTCACAGGACAGAGGACGAGCTAACTATGGCTACACCTTC.

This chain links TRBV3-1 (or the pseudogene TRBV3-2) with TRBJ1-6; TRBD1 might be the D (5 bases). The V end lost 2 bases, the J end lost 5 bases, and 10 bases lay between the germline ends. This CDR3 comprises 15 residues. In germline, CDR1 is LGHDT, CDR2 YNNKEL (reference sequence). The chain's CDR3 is CASSQQGLNNSPLHF. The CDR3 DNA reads TGTGCCAGCAGCCAACAGGGATTGAATAATTCACCCCTCCACTTT.

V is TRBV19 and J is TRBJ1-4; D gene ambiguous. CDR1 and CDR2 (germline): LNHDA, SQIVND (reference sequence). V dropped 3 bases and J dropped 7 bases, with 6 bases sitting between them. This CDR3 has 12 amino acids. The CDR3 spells CASSIVSEKLFF. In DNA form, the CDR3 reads TGTGCCAGTAGTATTGTGAGTGAAAAACTGTTTTTT.

CDR3 in DNA: TGTGCCAGCACCCTACCCAGGACAGTCGACTACGAGCAGTACTTC. This gives the protein CASTLPRTVDYEQYF. The chain has TRBV28 and TRBJ2-7; a possible D gene is TRBD1 (6 bases). Trimming removed 7 bases from V and 3 bases from J, with 19 bases in between. The germline V gene has CDR1 MDHEN and CDR2 SYDVKM. This CDR3 spans 15 amino acids.